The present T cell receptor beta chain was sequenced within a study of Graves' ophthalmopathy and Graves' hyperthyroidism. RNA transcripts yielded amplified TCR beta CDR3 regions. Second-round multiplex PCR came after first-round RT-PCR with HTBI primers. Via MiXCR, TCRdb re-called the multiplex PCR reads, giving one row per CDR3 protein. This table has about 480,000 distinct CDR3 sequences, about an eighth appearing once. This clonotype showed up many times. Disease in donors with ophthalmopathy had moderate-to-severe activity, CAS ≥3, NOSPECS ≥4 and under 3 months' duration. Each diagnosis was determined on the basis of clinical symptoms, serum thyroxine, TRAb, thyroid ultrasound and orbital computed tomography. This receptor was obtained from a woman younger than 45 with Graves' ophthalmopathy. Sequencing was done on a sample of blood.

Written as DNA, the CDR3 is TGTGCCACCTCAGGAGGGGACTCACATTACGAGCAGTACTTC. It encodes CATSGGDSHYEQYF. This chain joins TRBV10-3 and TRBJ2-7; D possibly corresponds to TRBD2 (6 bases). Deletions cut 10 bases from V and 4 bases from J, with 20 bases between. The CDR3 sequence is 14 residues long. Germline loops: CDR1 ENHRY, CDR2 SYGVKD.